Following are 13 T cell receptor beta chains from one sample sequenced in a study of CD8+ T cells in alopecia areata. The treatment denotes: oral pan-JAK inhibitor, 5-10 mg twice daily. RNA was extracted and reverse transcribed into cDNA as the sequencing template. The table came from immunoSEQ multiplex PCR; TCRdb's copy has only in-frame clones and leaves some out. The repertoire includes about 170,000 clones, 50% to 75% of them detected once, and 16% sits in the top ten. The input for sequencing was CD4+ T cells sorted from blood, taken around week 55, from a patient treated with tofacitinib. The receptor set was obtained from a human donor with alopecia areata.

Of note for this clone: The same CDR3 arises from other DNA sequences in this sample as well. The chain joins TRBV29-1 to TRBJ1-1, with D possibly matching TRBD1 (6 bases). From germline, CDR1 is SQVTM and CDR2 ANQGSEA. The CDR3 runs to 13 residues. Trimming pared 5 bases from V and 0 bases from J, leaving 10 bases between. The CDR3, as DNA: TGCAGCGTTACGGGACACCTGAACACTGAAGCTTTCTTT. Amino acid sequence: CSVTGHLNTEAFF. Based on the CDR3 plus reference TRBV29-1 and TRBJ1-1, the full variable domain is SAVISQKPSRDICQRGTSLTIQCQVDSQVTMMFWYRQQPGQSLTLIATANQGSEATYESGFVIDKFPISRPNLTFSTLTVSNMSPEDSSIYLCSVTGHLNTEAFFGQGTRLTVV.

The chain uses TRBV6-1 and TRBJ2-7; tentatively, D is TRBD2 (6 bases). V was cut by 3 bases and J by 2 bases, with 14 bases left in between. Germline CDR1 MNHNS, CDR2 SASEGT. The CDR3 consists of 15 residues. Here the CDR3 reads CASSEPAGGTYEQYF. The CDR3 DNA reads TGTGCCAGCAGTGAGCCGGCCGGGGGTACCTACGAGCAGTACTTC.

This clone was found once. The chain combines TRBV6-5 with TRBJ2-7; 9 nucleotides match TRBD1. The CDR3 runs to 14 residues. V was pared by 7 bases and J by 2 bases, with 6 bases of the junction left unmatched. CDR1 and CDR2 from the germline V gene are MNHEY and SVGAGI. The CDR3 region is CASTSGQGPYEQYF. CDR3 DNA: TGTGCCAGCACCTCCGGACAGGGGCCCTACGAGCAGTACTTC.

This clone was seen repeatedly, ten times or more. The V call is TRBV2, the J call TRBJ2-1; perhaps D is TRBD1 or TRBD2 (6 bases each). V was pared by 9 bases and J by 5 bases, with 17 bases between. From germline, CDR1 is SNHLY and CDR2 FYNNEI. This CDR3 has 14 amino acids. Here the CDR3 reads CASYAGQGNNEQFF. The CDR3 nucleotides are TGTGCCAGTTACGCGGGACAAGGGAACAATGAGCAGTTCTTC.

This chain joins TRBV29-1 and TRBJ1-2, with D possibly being TRBD1 (5 bases). This CDR3 is built from 14 residues. V was pared by 5 bases and J by 4 bases, with 17 bases between. Germline CDR1 SQVTM, CDR2 ANQGSEA. CDR3 sequence (DNA): TGCAGCGTTTTGTCTGGGAGACAGAGCTATGGCTACACCTTC. Translating it yields CSVLSGRQSYGYTF.

CDR3 region: CSVQGAQGWENIQYF. As DNA, the CDR3 is TGCAGCGTTCAGGGGGCCCAAGGGTGGGAAAACATTCAGTACTTC. The chain couples TRBV29-1 to TRBJ2-4, with 8 bases aligning to TRBD1. With 5 bases clipped from V and 5 bases from J, the junction kept 11 bases outside the gene matches. This CDR3 is 15 amino acids long. The germline CDR1 and CDR2 sequences are SQVTM and ANQGSEA.

The V and J genes are TRBV11-3 and TRBJ2-2; TRBD1 agrees at 12 bases. CDR1 is SGHNT, CDR2 YENEEA, per germline. J gave up 4 bases and V 3 bases, and 15 bases lay outside the gene matches. The CDR3 is made up of 20 amino acids. For the CDR3, the DNA is TGTGCCAGCAGCTTGGGATGGGACAGGGGGCGCGGAGTAAGCACCGGGGAGCTGTTTTTT. This gives the protein CASSLGWDRGRGVSTGELFF.

This clone was detected only a few times. The gene calls are TRBV6-1 and TRBJ2-7; 7 nucleotides align to TRBD1. V gave up 10 bases and J gave up 4 bases; unmatched junction bases: 13. The CDR3 totals 14 residues. The germline V gene has CDR1 MNHNS and CDR2 SASEGT. CDR3 in amino acids: CATSPDRDRYEQYF. The CDR3 coding sequence is TGTGCCACTTCGCCAGACAGGGACCGTTACGAGCAGTACTTC.

The J gene is TRBJ2-5, the V gene TRBV4-1, with 10 bases aligning to TRBD1. The germline gives CDR1 MGHRA, CDR2 YSYEKL. The trim removed 2 bases at V and 2 bases at J, leaving 5 bases unmatched. The CDR3 has 16 amino acids. The CDR3 is CASSQQDRGSQETQYF. Here the CDR3 DNA reads TGCGCCAGCAGCCAACAGGACAGGGGGTCACAAGAGACCCAGTACTTC.

The chain joins TRBV30 to TRBJ1-1; D ambiguous. The germline V gene has CDR1 GTSNPN and CDR2 SVGIG (reference sequence). Trimming stripped 5 bases from V and 1 base from J, with 2 bases between. This CDR3 comprises 10 residues. The CDR3 DNA reads TGTGCCTGGGGGAACACTGAAGCTTTCTTT. Encoded protein: CAWGNTEAFF.

The rearrangement uses TRBV10-3 and TRBJ2-1; 7 bases fit TRBD2. The CDR3 is 14 residues long. The J segment lost 10 bases and the V segment lost 6 bases, leaving 12 bases of the junction unmatched. Germline V CDR1 and CDR2: ENHRY, SYGVKD. CDR3 amino acids: CAISGGTLDREQFF. DNA for the CDR3: TGTGCCATCAGCGGGGGGACCCTCGATCGGGAGCAGTTCTTC.

This clone was counted a few times. The gene calls are TRBV2 and TRBJ2-3, with D maybe TRBD2 (5 bases). V lost 4 bases and J lost 6, with 8 bases in between. The V gene's germline CDR1 is SNHLY and CDR2 FYNNEI. CDR3 length equals 12 residues. The CDR3 DNA follows: TGTGCCAGCAGTGCGGTAGCGGATACGCAGTATTTT. It yields the protein CASSAVADTQYF. The full variable domain, with the rest looked up from reference TRBV2 and TRBJ2-3, is EPEVTQTPSHQVTQMGQEVILRCVPISNHLYFYWYRQILGQKVEFLVSFYNNEISEKSEIFDDQFSVERPDGSNFTLKIRSTKLEDSAMYFCASSAVADTQYFGPGTRLTVL.

This clone was detected a few times. The chain joins TRBV29-1 to TRBJ2-7, with 8 bases identical to TRBD1. V gave up 4 bases and J gave up 7 bases; unmatched junction bases: 12. The CDR3 totals 14 residues. Germline CDR1 is SQVTM and CDR2 is ANQGSEA. CDR3 coding DNA: TGCAGCGTTGTAGGGCGACAGGGGCTAAGGGAGCAGTACTTC. This gives the protein CSVVGRQGLREQYF.